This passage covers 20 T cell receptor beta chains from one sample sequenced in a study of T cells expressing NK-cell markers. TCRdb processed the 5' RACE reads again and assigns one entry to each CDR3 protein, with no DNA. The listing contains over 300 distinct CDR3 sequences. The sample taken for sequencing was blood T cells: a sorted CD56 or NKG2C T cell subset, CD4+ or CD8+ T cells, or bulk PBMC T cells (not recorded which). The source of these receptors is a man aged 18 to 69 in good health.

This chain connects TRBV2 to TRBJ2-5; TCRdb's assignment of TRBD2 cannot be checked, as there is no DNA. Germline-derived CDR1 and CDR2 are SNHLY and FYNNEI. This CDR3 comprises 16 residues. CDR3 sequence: CASSVDTSGGKETQYF.

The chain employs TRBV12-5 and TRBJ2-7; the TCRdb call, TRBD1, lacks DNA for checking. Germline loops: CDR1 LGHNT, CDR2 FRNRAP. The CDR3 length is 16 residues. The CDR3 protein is CASGLPWGGGTYEQYF.

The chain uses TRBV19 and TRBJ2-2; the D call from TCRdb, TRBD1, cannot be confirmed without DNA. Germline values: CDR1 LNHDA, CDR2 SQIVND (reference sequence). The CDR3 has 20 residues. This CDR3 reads CASTDRGTGLCCRDTGELFF. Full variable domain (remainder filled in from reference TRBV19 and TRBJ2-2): DGGITQSPKYLFRKEGQNVTLSCEQNLNHDAMYWYRQDPGQGLRLIYYSQIVNDFQKGDIAEGYSVSREKKESFPLTVTSAQKNPTAFYLCASTDRGTGLCCRDTGELFFGEGSRLTVL.

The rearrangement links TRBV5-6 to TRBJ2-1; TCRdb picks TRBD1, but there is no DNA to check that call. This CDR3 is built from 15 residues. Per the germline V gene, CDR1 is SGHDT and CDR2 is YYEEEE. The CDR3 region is CASSFLWTALNEQFF.

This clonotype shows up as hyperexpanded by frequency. This CDR3 reads CASSLIPLPYEQYF. This chain links TRBV11-2 with TRBJ2-7; the D call of TRBD2 rests on TCRdb alone, since no DNA is present to check it. The CDR3 has 14 residues. Germline V gives CDR1 SGHAT, CDR2 FQNNGV.

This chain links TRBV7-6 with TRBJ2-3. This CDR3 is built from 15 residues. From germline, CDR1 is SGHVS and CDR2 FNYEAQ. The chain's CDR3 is CASSPVNVYTDTQYF.

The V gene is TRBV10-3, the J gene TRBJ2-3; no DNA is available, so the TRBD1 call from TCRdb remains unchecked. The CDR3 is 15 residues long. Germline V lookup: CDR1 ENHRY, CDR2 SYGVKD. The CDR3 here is CAISAAGAVTDTQYF.

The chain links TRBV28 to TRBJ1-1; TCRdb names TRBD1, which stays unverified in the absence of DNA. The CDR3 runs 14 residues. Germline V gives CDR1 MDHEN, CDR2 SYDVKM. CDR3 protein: CASGFRGGGTEAFF. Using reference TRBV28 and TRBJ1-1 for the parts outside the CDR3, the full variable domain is DVKVTQSSRYLVKRTGEKVFLECVQDMDHENMFWYRQDPGLGLRLIYFSYDVKMKEKGDIPEGYSVSREKKERFSLILESASTNQTSMYLCASGFRGGGTEAFFGQGTRLTVV.

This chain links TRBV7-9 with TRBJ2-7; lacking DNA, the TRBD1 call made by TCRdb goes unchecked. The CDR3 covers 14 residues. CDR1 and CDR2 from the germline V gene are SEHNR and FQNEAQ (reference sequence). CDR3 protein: CASSGDRGLYEQYF.

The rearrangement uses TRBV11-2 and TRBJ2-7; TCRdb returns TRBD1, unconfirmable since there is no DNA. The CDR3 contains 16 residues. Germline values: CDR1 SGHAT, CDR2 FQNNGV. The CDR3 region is CASSLAPGQGSYEQYF.

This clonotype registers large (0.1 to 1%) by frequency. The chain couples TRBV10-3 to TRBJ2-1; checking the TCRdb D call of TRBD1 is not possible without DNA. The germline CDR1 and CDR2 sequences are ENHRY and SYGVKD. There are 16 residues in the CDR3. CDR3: CAISDPGQRLYNEQFF.

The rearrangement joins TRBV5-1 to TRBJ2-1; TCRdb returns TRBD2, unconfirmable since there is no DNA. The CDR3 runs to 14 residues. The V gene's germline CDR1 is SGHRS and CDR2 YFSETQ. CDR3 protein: CASSFGGAPVEQFF. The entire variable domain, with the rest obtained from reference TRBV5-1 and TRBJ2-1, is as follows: KAGVTQTPRYLIKTRGQQVTLSCSPISGHRSVSWYQQTPGQGLQFLFEYFSETQRNKGNFPGRFSGRQFSNSRSEMNVSTLELGDSALYLCASSFGGAPVEQFFGPGTRLTVL.

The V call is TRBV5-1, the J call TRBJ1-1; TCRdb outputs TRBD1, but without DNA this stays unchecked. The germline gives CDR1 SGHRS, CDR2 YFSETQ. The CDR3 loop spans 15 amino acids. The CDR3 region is CASSLAPGQNTEAFF. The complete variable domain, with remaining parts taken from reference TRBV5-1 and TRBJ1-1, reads KAGVTQTPRYLIKTRGQQVTLSCSPISGHRSVSWYQQTPGQGLQFLFEYFSETQRNKGNFPGRFSGRQFSNSRSEMNVSTLELGDSALYLCASSLAPGQNTEAFFGQGTRLTVV.

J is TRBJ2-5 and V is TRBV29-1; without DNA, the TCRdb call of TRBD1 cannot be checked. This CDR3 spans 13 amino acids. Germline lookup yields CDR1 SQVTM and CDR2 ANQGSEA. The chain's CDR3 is CSVAGQGALTQYF.

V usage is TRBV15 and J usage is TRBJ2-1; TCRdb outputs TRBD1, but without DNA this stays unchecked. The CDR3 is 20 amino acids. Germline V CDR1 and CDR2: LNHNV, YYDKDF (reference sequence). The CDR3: CATSPGPGQGVPSSYNEQFF.

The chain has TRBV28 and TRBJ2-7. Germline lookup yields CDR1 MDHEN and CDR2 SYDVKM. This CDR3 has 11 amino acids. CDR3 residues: CATSSTYEQYF.

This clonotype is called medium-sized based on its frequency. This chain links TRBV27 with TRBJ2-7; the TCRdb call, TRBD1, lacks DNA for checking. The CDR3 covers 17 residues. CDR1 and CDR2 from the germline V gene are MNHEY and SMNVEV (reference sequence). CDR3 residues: CASSPRYPYREDYEQYF.

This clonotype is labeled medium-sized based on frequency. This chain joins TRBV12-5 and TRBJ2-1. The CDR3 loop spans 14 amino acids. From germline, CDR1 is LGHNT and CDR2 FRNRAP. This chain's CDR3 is CASGLTLWYNEQFF.

The CDR3 sequence is CASSLGQGGDEKLFF. V and J are TRBV12-3 or TRBV12-4 and TRBJ1-4; the D gene TCRdb calls, TRBD1, cannot be checked with no DNA. This CDR3 has 15 amino acids.

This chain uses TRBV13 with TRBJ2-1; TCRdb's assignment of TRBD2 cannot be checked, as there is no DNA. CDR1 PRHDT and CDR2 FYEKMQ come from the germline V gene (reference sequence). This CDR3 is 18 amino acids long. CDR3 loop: CASSFKRGGFRRSNEQFF.